This T cell receptor (beta chain) was observed in a study of human T cells and chemical hapten exposure. This clonotype was observed at least ten times. Time point of the sample: patch test 1, 2 weeks after DPC sensitization. The treatment was: therapeutic diphenylcyclopropenone sensitization with weekly scalp DPC. TCRdb itself ran the RACE reads through MiXCR, one entry per CDR3 protein. The sample gives some 82,000 distinct CDR3 sequences, 9.5% to 12% of which show up once; around 4.4% is in the top ten. This CDR3 has 14 amino acids. The germline gives CDR1 MNHNY, CDR2 SVGAGI (reference sequence). V was trimmed by 1 base and J by 3 bases, leaving 10 bases between them.

This sequence joins TRBV6-6 and TRBJ2-7; TRBD1 might be the D (5 bases). This receptor was taken from a woman aged 50 to 60 with alopecia areata. Some clones in this sample may be carry-over from other donors' samples. Sequenced material: whole blood, taken in connection with sensitization to the hapten diphenylcyclopropenone (DPC). CDR3 in amino acids: CASSYYQGDYEQYF. The DNA for the CDR3 is TGTGCCAGCAGTTACTACCAGGGCGACTACGAGCAGTACTTC.